This TCR beta chain originates from a study of T cell responses to AZD1222 COVID-19 vaccine. Study outcomes and limitations: Variant regions that are unmutated are reportedly the target of nearly half of spike-specific TCRs.

Second-dose timings of about 4 or about 12 weeks were pooled. TCRdb's copy holds only in-frame clones and misses some; the assay was immunoSEQ multiplex PCR. The table shows some 31,000 clones, with 88% occurring only once. V lost 2 bases to trimming and J lost 2 bases, with 6 bases between them. Germline V gene data show CDR1 as GTSNPN and CDR2 as SVGIG (reference sequence). CDR3 length equals 13 residues. Points on this clone: Its target is unknown.

This TCR was recovered from an adult who received the AZD1222 COVID-19 vaccine. This specimen consisted of peripheral blood, obtained 28 days after the second AZD1222 dose. The chain combines TRBV30 with TRBJ1-4; D uncertain. The CDR3 DNA is TGTGCCTGGAGTTACAACACTAATGAAAAACTGTTTTTT. Translation: CAWSYNTNEKLFF.